The 10 T cell receptor beta chains reported below all come from one sample, sequenced in a study of draining lymph node invasion in breast cancer. Sorting for CD4+ CD45RA- CD25high cells yielded memory regulatory T cells. MiXCR was run by TCRdb on the bulk RNA-seq reads, yielding one entry per CDR3 protein. Of just over 2,500 distinct CDR3 sequences listed, around 59% are singletons. Material for sequencing was sorted memory Tregs from a lymph node. The receptors originated from a female donor with luminal breast cancer.

This clonotype is categorized as large. The chain recombines TRBV28 with TRBJ1-6; TRBD1 matches at 8 bases. J gave up 7 bases and V 7 bases, and 12 bases lay outside the gene matches. The V gene's germline CDR1 is MDHEN and CDR2 SYDVKM. The CDR3 length is 16 residues. CDR3 region: CASMGQEHIGNSPLHF. The CDR3 DNA follows: TGTGCCAGCATGGGACAGGAACATATCGGAAATTCACCCCTCCACTTT.

V usage is TRBV11-3 and J usage is TRBJ2-7; TRBD2 aligns across 7 bases. The CDR3 runs 15 residues. The germline CDR1 and CDR2 sequences are SGHNT and YENEEA. The V gene end was trimmed by 7 bases and the J gene end by 6 bases; junction bases not matched to a gene: 15. CDR3 residues: CASTALIRGEGEQYV. For the CDR3, the DNA is TGTGCCAGCACAGCCCTAATACGCGGGGAGGGCGAGCAGTACGTC.

The chain combines TRBV7-9 with TRBJ1-2; no firm D call. The CDR3 has 12 amino acids. Germline V lookup: CDR1 SEHNR, CDR2 FQNEAQ (reference sequence). Trimming pared 5 bases from V and 7 bases from J, leaving 11 bases between. CDR3 protein: CASSEDLFGYTF. The DNA of the CDR3 is TGTGCCAGCAGCGAAGACCTCTTTGGCTACACCTTC.

The genes are TRBV7-2 and TRBJ1-1; 8 nucleotides align to TRBD1. The CDR3 is 15 amino acids. V lost 3 bases and J lost 4; bases outside the gene matches: 7. The germline gives CDR1 SGHTA, CDR2 FQGNSA. In DNA form, the CDR3 reads TGTGCCAGCAGCTTGGGCTCGGACAGGGCCACTGAAGCTTTCTTT. Translated: CASSLGSDRATEAFF.

V is TRBV4-1 and J is TRBJ1-3; D gene uncertain. CDR1 and CDR2 (germline): MGHRA, YSYEKL. Trimming shortened V by 1 base and J by 1 base, and 11 bases separated the two germline ends. CDR3 size: 16 residues. The DNA for the CDR3 is TGCGCCAGCAGCCAAGGGGCAGGAGCTTCTGGAAACACCATATATTTT. Translated, it gives CASSQGAGASGNTIYF.

The rearrangement joins TRBV20-1 to TRBJ1-5; D perhaps matches TRBD1 (5 bases). The CDR3 runs to 15 residues. The ends were cut back, 0 bases at V and 0 bases at J, with 9 bases in the middle. Germline assignment: CDR1 DFQATT and CDR2 SNEGSKA (reference sequence). The CDR3, as DNA: TGCAGTGCTAGAGACCGGGACCTTAGCAATCAGCCCCAGCATTTT. As protein: CSARDRDLSNQPQHF.

The V call is TRBV20-1, the J call TRBJ1-5; D call uncertain. The CDR3 covers 13 residues. V was cut by 1 base and J by 6 bases, with 10 bases left in between. Germline V gives CDR1 DFQATT, CDR2 SNEGSKA (reference sequence). In DNA form, the CDR3 reads TGCAGTGCTAGAGTCGACTGGGGTCAGCCCCAGCATTTT. It codes for CSARVDWGQPQHF.

This chain uses TRBV18 with TRBJ2-6; D is perhaps TRBD1 or TRBD2 (6 bases each). The CDR3 is 17 residues long. Germline loops: CDR1 KGHSH, CDR2 LQKENI. V dropped 1 base and J dropped 1 base, with 11 bases sitting between them. CDR3 loop: CASSPLSGASGANVLTF. The CDR3 nucleotides are TGTGCCAGCTCACCACTTTCGGGGGCATCTGGGGCCAACGTCCTGACTTTC.

The V and J genes are TRBV6-6 and TRBJ1-1; D is uncertain. There are 14 residues in the CDR3. Per the germline V gene, CDR1 is MNHNY and CDR2 is SVGAGI (reference sequence). Trimming took 0 bases from V and 3 from J, leaving 8 bases between them. The CDR3, as DNA: TGTGCCAGCAGTTACTCGACACGGGACACTGAAGCTTTCTTT. Amino acid sequence: CASSYSTRDTEAFF.

This chain uses TRBV11-2 with TRBJ2-1, with TRBD2 matching over 9 bases. The CDR3 length is 18 residues. The junction had 18 bases not matched to a gene; V was cut back by 5 bases and J by 7 bases. Germline V gives CDR1 SGHAT, CDR2 FQNNGV. The CDR3 DNA is TGTGCCAGCAGCCGTGAACTTCTAGCGGGGCGGTTTTGGAATGAGCAGTTCTTC. This codes for CASSRELLAGRFWNEQFF.